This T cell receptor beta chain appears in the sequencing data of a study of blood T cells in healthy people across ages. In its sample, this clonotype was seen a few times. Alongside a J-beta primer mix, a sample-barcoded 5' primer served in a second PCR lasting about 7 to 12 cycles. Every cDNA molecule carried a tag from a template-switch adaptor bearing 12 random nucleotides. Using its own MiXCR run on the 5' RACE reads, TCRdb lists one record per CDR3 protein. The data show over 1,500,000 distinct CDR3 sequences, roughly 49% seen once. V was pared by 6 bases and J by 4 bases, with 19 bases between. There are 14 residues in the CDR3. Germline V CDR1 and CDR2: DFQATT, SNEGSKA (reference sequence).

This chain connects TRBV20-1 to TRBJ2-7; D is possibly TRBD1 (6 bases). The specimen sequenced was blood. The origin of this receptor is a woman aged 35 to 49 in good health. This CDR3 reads CSATESGAQYEQYF. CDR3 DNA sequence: TGCAGTGCCACAGAATCAGGGGCGCAGTACGAGCAGTACTTC.